The T cell receptor beta chain under discussion was sequenced for a study of cytomegalovirus exposure and HLA in healthy donors. General study results and limits: An analysis done earlier found most TCR beta V segments productive about 87% or about 30% of the time. Sequencing likely produced, as an artifact, a cluster of highly shared sequence variants. The investigators catalogued 150 to 200 TCR beta chains as cytomegalovirus-associated.

The study ran its PCR with 60 Vbeta and 13 Jbeta primers. The assay was immunoSEQ multiplex PCR, and TCRdb's table has in-frame clones only and misses some. The table includes approximately 150,000 clones, roughly 87% detected once. The CDR3 extends over 18 amino acids. The V end was cut by 10 bases, the J end by 4 bases, with 32 bases between. CDR1 is MGHDK, CDR2 SYGVNS, per germline. As for this clone: Its antigen is not identified.

Sequenced: PBMCs. This rearrangement joins TRBV25-1 to TRBJ2-7, with D perhaps matching TRBD1 (10 bases). This TCR was sampled from a woman in her twenties or thirties in good health and CMV-seronegative. The CDR3 nucleotides read TGTGCCATACTCTCGGGACAGGGGATCAGCGGGAGGTGGTACGAGCAGTACTTC. Its protein is CAILSGQGISGRWYEQYF.